Listed below are T cell receptor beta chains from one sample, sequenced in a study of blood T cell repertoires in COVID-19. TCRdb's copy holds only in-frame clones and misses some; the assay was immunoSEQ multiplex PCR. The table shows some 220,000 clones, with approximately 85% occurring only once. Sequencing was done on a sample of peripheral blood. The receptors come from a woman in her sixties or seventies with COVID-19, enrolled during active disease. CDR3s leave out the opening cysteine and the closing phenylalanine or tryptophan.

len	v_gene	j_gene	CDR3aa
12	TRBV2	TRBJ2-2	ASSGGRATGELF
9	TRBV2	TRBJ2-5	ASSTRRDQY
15	TRBV28	TRBJ1-2	ASSRREGGNLDYGYT
13	TRBV5-1	TRBJ1-2	ASSLETGGYDGYT
13	TRBV5-1	TRBJ1-1	ASSPRQGGGTEAF
15	TRBV18	TRBJ1-1	ASSPVMLQVSNTEAF
18	TRBV7-3	TRBJ2-1	ASSSRGLAGVFSSYNEQF
12	TRBV9	TRBJ2-2	ASSVGLATGELF
10	TRBV29-1	TRBJ1-1	SVSNGQSEAF
11	TRBV2	TRBJ1-4	ASQGGTNEKLF
12	TRBV2	TRBJ2-5	ASTQNRAGETQY
11	TRBV18	TRBJ1-6	ASSPEDRGTLH
13	TRBV9	TRBJ2-5	ASSRTGRDQETQY
10	TRBV28	TRBJ1-1	ASKSTETEAF
10	TRBV29-1	TRBJ1-2	SVETGNYGYT
13	TRBV18	TRBJ2-7	ASSPSEASGGFGS
11	TRBV29-1	TRBJ1-4	SAQTGIGEKLF
12	TRBV28	TRBJ2-7	ASSPPAGQGEQY
14	TRBV7-9	TRBJ2-1	ASSLAGGDPYNEQF
11	TRBV12-5	TRBJ1-1	ASFRDRGQEAF
14	TRBV24-1	TRBJ2-2	ATAAGGQGVGGELF
11	TRBV7-9	TRBJ2-2	ASSIDRTGELF
12	TRBV19	TRBJ2-7	ASSTGTGHYEQY
13	TRBV9	TRBJ2-3	ASSVGDYRTDTQY
12	TRBV18	TRBJ2-2	ASSGDRNTGELF
12	TRBV15	TRBJ1-2	ATSRDRVDPIYT
11	TRBV14	TRBJ2-5	ASQVQGAKTQY